Below, 25 T cell receptor beta chains from the same sample are listed, as sequenced in a study of cytomegalovirus exposure and HLA in healthy donors. With 60 Vbeta and 13 Jbeta primers, the PCR was carried out. Profiling relied on immunoSEQ multiplex PCR, and the TCRdb table lists in-frame clones only, not all of them. The repertoire holds approximately 190,000 clones, with approximately 70% as singletons. The sequencing sample was made of PBMCs. All receptors come from a man aged 35 to 55 in good health and CMV-seropositive.

This clone has a handful of counts. The gene calls are TRBV19 and TRBJ2-2; no clear D. The CDR3 spans 14 residues. Germline assignment: CDR1 LNHDA and CDR2 SQIVND (reference sequence). Trimming cost V 1 base and J 3 bases, with 6 bases left between them. The CDR3 is CASSIGTYTGELFF. The CDR3 nucleotides read TGTGCCAGTAGTATAGGCACTTACACCGGGGAGCTGTTTTTT.

This clone was seen a single time. CDR3 DNA: TGTGCCAGCAGCTTCCTCCGGGACAGGGCACCTGAAGCTTTCTTT. This sequence encodes CASSFLRDRAPEAFF. This chain uses TRBV7-9 with TRBJ1-1; 9 nucleotides match TRBD1. The CDR3 length is 15 residues. Per the germline V gene, CDR1 is SEHNR and CDR2 is FQNEAQ (reference sequence). Germline trimming cut 3 bases from V and 6 bases from J; bases unmatched to any gene: 8. Looking up the rest from reference TRBV7-9 and TRBJ1-1 gives the full variable domain: DTGVSQNPRHKITKRGQNVTFRCDPISEHNRLYWYRQTLGQGPEFLTYFQNEAQLEKSRLLSDRFSAERPKGSFSTLEIQRTEQGDSAMYLCASSFLRDRAPEAFFGQGTRLTVV.

This chain links TRBV11-2 with TRBJ2-5, with a tentative D call TRBD1 (6 bases). Trimming removed 5 bases from V and 0 bases from J, with 10 bases in between. The CDR3 is made up of 14 amino acids. Germline loops: CDR1 SGHAT, CDR2 FQNNGV. This chain's CDR3 is CASSTRTDQETQYF. Written as DNA, the CDR3 is TGTGCCAGCAGCACCCGGACAGACCAAGAGACCCAGTACTTC.

The rearrangement uses TRBV6-1 and TRBJ1-1; the match to TRBD1 covers 10 bases. The V and J ends lost 3 bases and 7 bases, in that order; junction bases with no gene match: 2. Germline values: CDR1 MNHNS, CDR2 SASEGT. CDR3 size: 13 residues. CDR3 sequence reads: CASSDGTGVEAFF. The CDR3 DNA sequence: TGTGCCAGCAGTGACGGGACAGGGGTTGAAGCTTTCTTT.

The rearrangement links TRBV19 to TRBJ1-2; a weak D match, TRBD1 (6 bases). The CDR3 contains 13 residues. V gave up 5 bases and J gave up 4 bases, with 11 bases separating them. Germline CDR1 LNHDA, CDR2 SQIVND (reference sequence). CDR3 nucleotides: TGTGCCAGTAGTCTGGCAGGGGCCTATGGCTACACCTTC. Amino acid sequence: CASSLAGAYGYTF.

The J gene is TRBJ2-3, the V gene TRBV29-1, with D possibly TRBD2 on 6 matching bases. The CDR3 length is 12 residues. V lost 6 bases to trimming and J lost 8 bases, with 15 bases between them. Germline CDR1 is SQVTM and CDR2 is ANQGSEA. The CDR3 DNA is TGCAGCGTAAGCCGGGAGCAAGGTACGCAGTATTTT. This codes for CSVSREQGTQYF.

The chain links TRBV9 to TRBJ2-7; D is uncertain. V was cut by 3 bases and J by 3 bases, with 13 bases left in between. The length of the CDR3 is 14 residues. Per germline, CDR1 SGDLS and CDR2 YYNGEE. CDR3 bases: TGTGCCAGCAGCGCGACTCAAGGTAACTACGAGCAGTACTTC. It encodes CASSATQGNYEQYF.

This clone was counted between two and nine times. The chain links TRBV11-2 to TRBJ1-1; maybe TRBD1 (6 bases). Trimming took 4 bases from V and 7 from J, leaving 10 bases between them. From germline, CDR1 is SGHAT and CDR2 FQNNGV. The CDR3 length is 12 residues. The CDR3 DNA follows: TGTGCCAGCAGCTCTGGACAGCTTGAAGCTTTCTTT. Translating gives CASSSGQLEAFF.

The rearrangement links TRBV6-1 to TRBJ1-6; TRBD1 agrees at 7 bases. Germline values: CDR1 MNHNS, CDR2 SASEGT. The CDR3 consists of 14 residues. The V gene end was trimmed by 7 bases and the J gene end by 13 bases; junction bases not matched to a gene: 13. Here the CDR3 reads CASTKGAPNAPLHF. In nucleotides, the CDR3 is TGTGCCAGCACCAAGGGGGCCCCTAATGCGCCCCTCCACTTT.

This chain joins TRBV10-3 and TRBJ2-5, with TRBD2 identical over 8 bases. The germline V gene encodes CDR1 ENHRY and CDR2 SYGVKD. The CDR3 totals 14 residues. The V gene end was trimmed by 1 base and the J gene end by 4 bases; junction bases not matched to a gene: 2. In DNA, the CDR3 is TGTGCCATCAGTGAGTACAGCGGGGGAGAGACCCAGTACTTC. Its protein is CAISEYSGGETQYF.

This chain connects TRBV5-1 to TRBJ2-7, with a weak D call TRBD2 (6 bases). V shed 4 bases and J shed 6 bases, with 17 bases lying between them. Germline assignment: CDR1 SGHRS and CDR2 YFSETQ. The CDR3 extends over 14 amino acids. The CDR3 reads CASSPSGLVGEQYF. The CDR3 region has the DNA TGCGCCAGCAGCCCGAGCGGGCTTGTGGGCGAGCAGTACTTC.

This rearrangement joins TRBV28 to TRBJ2-3; TRBD1 is a possible D gene (7 bases). The CDR3 length is 15 residues. V was clipped by 6 bases and J by 1 base, with 14 bases between them. Germline CDR1 and CDR2: MDHEN and SYDVKM. The CDR3 reads CASSPPRGGTDTQYF. CDR3 DNA: TGTGCCAGCAGCCCTCCCAGGGGGGGCACAGATACGCAGTATTTT.

The V call is TRBV29-1, the J call TRBJ2-7; D is perhaps TRBD1 (6 bases). CDR3 size: 13 residues. Germline CDR1 SQVTM, CDR2 ANQGSEA. V was cut by 8 bases and J by 2 bases, with 16 bases left in between. This CDR3 is CSFRRGGTYEQYF. CDR3 nucleotides: TGCAGCTTCCGCAGGGGCGGCACCTACGAGCAGTACTTC.

This clone was counted only a few times. V usage is TRBV15 and J usage is TRBJ2-5; D gene uncertain. CDR3 length: 11 residues. Germline-derived CDR1 and CDR2 are LNHNV and YYDKDF (reference sequence). Trimming pared 4 bases from V and 7 bases from J, leaving 7 bases between. The CDR3 sequence: CATSIGGTQYF. DNA for the CDR3: TGTGCCACCAGCATCGGTGGGACCCAGTACTTC.

The chain employs TRBV5-6 and TRBJ1-2; 9 nucleotides agree with TRBD1. Germline V gene sequence: CDR1 SGHDT, CDR2 YYEEEE. Trimming removed 4 bases from V and 6 bases from J; junction bases left unmatched: 4. The CDR3 sequence is 13 residues long. The CDR3 loop is CASSKTGGDGYTF. The CDR3 DNA sequence: TGTGCCAGCAGCAAGACAGGGGGGGATGGCTACACCTTC.

V usage is TRBV29-1 and J usage is TRBJ2-1; TRBD2 might be the D (7 bases). V lost 5 bases and J 8 bases, leaving 10 bases between the germline ends. The CDR3 sequence is 11 residues long. Germline V gene data show CDR1 as SQVTM and CDR2 as ANQGSEA. The chain's CDR3 is CSVWGGHEQFF. The CDR3 DNA is TGCAGCGTTTGGGGGGGCCATGAGCAGTTCTTC.

This clone was counted a few times. The V gene is TRBV6-1, the J gene TRBJ2-1, with TRBD2 matching 8 bases. Trimming removed 1 base from V and 3 bases from J; junction bases left unmatched: 8. Germline CDR1 and CDR2: MNHNS and SASEGT. The CDR3 has 17 amino acids. In nucleotides, the CDR3 is TGTGCCAGCAGTGAAGGTTTTAGCGGGGATTTCTACAATGAGCAGTTCTTC. Residues: CASSEGFSGDFYNEQFF.

The chain joins TRBV7-6 to TRBJ1-1; maybe TRBD1 (6 bases). Trimming stripped 1 base from V and 3 bases from J, with 15 bases between. CDR1 is SGHVS and CDR2 is FNYEAQ in the germline V gene. The CDR3 loop spans 16 amino acids. In nucleotides, the CDR3 is TGTGCCAGCAGCTTAGAAGAGGGACAAAAAGACACTGAAGCTTTCTTT. Translated, it gives CASSLEEGQKDTEAFF.

The chain employs TRBV4-1 and TRBJ1-1; D perhaps matches TRBD1 (5 bases). The germline V and J ends were trimmed by 3 bases and 6 bases, with 17 bases remaining between them. This CDR3 contains 15 residues. CDR1 and CDR2 (germline): MGHRA, YSYEKL. CDR3 nucleotides: TGCGCCAGCAGCCAGGGCTTGGGGGGGATATCTGAAGCTTTCTTT. Translation: CASSQGLGGISEAFF.

The J gene is TRBJ1-1, the V gene TRBV6-1, with D hard to call. The V gene's germline CDR1 is MNHNS and CDR2 SASEGT. The V end was cut by 1 base, the J end by 8 bases, with 11 bases between. CDR3 length: 13 residues. Written as DNA, the CDR3 is TGTGCCAGCAGTGAAGGTTTACGACTCGAAGCTTTCTTT. As protein: CASSEGLRLEAFF.

Details on this clone: Other DNA sequences in this sample translate to the same CDR3. The chain links TRBV5-1 to TRBJ2-5; a weak D match, TRBD1 (6 bases). In germline, CDR1 is SGHRS, CDR2 YFSETQ. V was cut by 4 bases and J by 0 bases, with 10 bases left in between. The CDR3 is 14 residues long. The CDR3: CASSLGQDQETQYF. The CDR3 nucleotides are TGCGCCAGCAGCCTGGGACAAGACCAAGAGACCCAGTACTTC.

The chain is built from TRBV11-1 and TRBJ2-7; D not resolved. The V gene's germline CDR1 is SGHAT and CDR2 FQDESV (reference sequence). Trimming removed 1 base from V and 1 base from J, with 5 bases in between. This CDR3 comprises 13 residues. Here the CDR3 DNA reads TGTGCCAGCAGCTTAGTGGAGTCCTACGAGCAGTACTTC. Translating gives CASSLVESYEQYF.

The chain couples TRBV6-5 to TRBJ1-1; D perhaps matches TRBD1 (6 bases). CDR1 and CDR2 from the germline V gene are MNHEY and SVGAGI. The CDR3 has 14 residues. Trimming pared 2 bases from V and 3 bases from J, leaving 10 bases between. The CDR3 region is CASSYSRGYTEAFF. CDR3 DNA sequence: TGTGCCAGCAGTTACAGTAGGGGGTACACTGAAGCTTTCTTT.

The genes are TRBV5-1 and TRBJ1-4, with a tentative D call TRBD1 (6 bases). This CDR3 is built from 15 residues. The V gene's germline CDR1 is SGHRS and CDR2 YFSETQ. V gave up 3 bases and J gave up 0 bases, with 9 bases separating them. CDR3: CASSSQGTTNEKLFF. The CDR3 coding sequence is TGCGCCAGCAGCTCACAGGGAACAACTAATGAAAAACTGTTTTTT.

The chain combines TRBV6-5 with TRBJ2-3; D might be TRBD2 (6 bases). The CDR3 loop spans 16 amino acids. The germline V gene encodes CDR1 MNHEY and CDR2 SVGAGI. The germline V and J ends were trimmed by 4 bases and 2 bases, with 16 bases remaining between them. The CDR3 nucleotides read TGTGCCAGCAGTTTTGGGGTTAGCGGAACCACAGATACGCAGTATTTT. Translating it yields CASSFGVSGTTDTQYF.